Listed here is a single T cell receptor beta chain. The antigen remains unidentified. Read coverage stops 3 residues before the CDR3 terminus; the germline J gene supplies the remainder. Germline V gives CDR1 SGHAT, CDR2 FQNNGV. Trimming took off 6 bases at V and 3 bases at J, with 5 bases between the two ends. This CDR3 comprises 11 residues. The data belong to a study of T cell clonality in common variable immunodeficiency. Blood samples were heparinized, roughly 5 to 8 ml per donor. General study results and limits: Shared TCRbeta clones were fewer between CVID subjects than controls. Common variable immunodeficiency TCR beta sequences reportedly had fewer deletions and N-nucleotide insertions.

Clones were read by immunoSEQ multiplex PCR, and TCRdb kept only the in-frame ones, dropping some. Singletons are absent from the sample, which has 15,000 to 20,000 clones. The specimen was peripheral blood mononuclear cells. The chain has TRBV11-2 and TRBJ1-2; no clear D gene. The TCR sequence derives from a human donor with common variable immunodeficiency. The CDR3 DNA, read in part, is TGTGCCAGCAGGGGCTACTATGGC. This encodes CASRGYYG. The whole CDR3 region reads CASRGYYGYTF.